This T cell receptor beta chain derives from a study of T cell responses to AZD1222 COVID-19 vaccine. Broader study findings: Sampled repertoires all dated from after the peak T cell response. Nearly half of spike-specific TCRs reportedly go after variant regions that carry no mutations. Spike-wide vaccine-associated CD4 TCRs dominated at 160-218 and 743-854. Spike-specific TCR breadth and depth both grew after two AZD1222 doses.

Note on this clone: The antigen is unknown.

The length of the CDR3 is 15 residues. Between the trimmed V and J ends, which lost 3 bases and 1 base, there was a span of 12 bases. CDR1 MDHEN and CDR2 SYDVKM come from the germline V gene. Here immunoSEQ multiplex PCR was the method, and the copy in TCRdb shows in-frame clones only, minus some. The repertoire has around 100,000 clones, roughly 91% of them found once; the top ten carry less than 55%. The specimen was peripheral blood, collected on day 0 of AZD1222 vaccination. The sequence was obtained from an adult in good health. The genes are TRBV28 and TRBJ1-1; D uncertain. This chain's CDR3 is CASSLSPWANTEAFF. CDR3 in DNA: TGTGCCAGCAGTTTGTCGCCTTGGGCGAACACTGAAGCTTTCTTT.